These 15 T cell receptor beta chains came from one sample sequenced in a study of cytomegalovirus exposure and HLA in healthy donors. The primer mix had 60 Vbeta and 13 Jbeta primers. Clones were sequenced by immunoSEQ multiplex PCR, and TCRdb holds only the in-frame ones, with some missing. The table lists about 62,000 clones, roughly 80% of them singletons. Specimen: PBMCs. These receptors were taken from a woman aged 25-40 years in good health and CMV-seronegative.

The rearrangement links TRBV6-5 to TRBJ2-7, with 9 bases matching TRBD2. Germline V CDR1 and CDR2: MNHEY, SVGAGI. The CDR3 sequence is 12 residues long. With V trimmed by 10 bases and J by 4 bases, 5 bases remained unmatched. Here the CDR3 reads CATKTSGYEQYF. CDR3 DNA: TGTGCCACCAAGACTAGCGGATACGAGCAGTACTTC.

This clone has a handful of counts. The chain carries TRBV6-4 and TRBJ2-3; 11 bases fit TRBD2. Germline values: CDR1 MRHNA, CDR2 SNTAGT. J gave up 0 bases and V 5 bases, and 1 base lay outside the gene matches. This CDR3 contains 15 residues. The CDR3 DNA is TGTGCCAGCAGTACTAGCGGGGGAAGCACAGATACGCAGTATTTT. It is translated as CASSTSGGSTDTQYF.

Written as DNA, the CDR3 is TGTGCCAGTGGACAGGGGGTTCCCGGGGAGCTGTTTTTT. It is translated as CASGQGVPGELFF. The chain joins TRBV6-4 to TRBJ2-2, with TRBD1 matching over 10 bases. Trimming took 9 bases from V and 6 from J; bases not matched to a gene: 4. There are 13 residues in the CDR3. From germline, CDR1 is MRHNA and CDR2 SNTAGT.

The CDR3 is CASSLTGSEQYF. CDR3 DNA: TGCGCCAGCAGCTTGACAGGGTCCGAGCAGTACTTC. V usage is TRBV5-1 and J usage is TRBJ2-7; the D gene is possibly TRBD1 (6 bases). This CDR3 spans 12 amino acids. Trimming stripped 1 base from V and 6 bases from J, with 8 bases between. Germline CDR1 is SGHRS and CDR2 is YFSETQ.

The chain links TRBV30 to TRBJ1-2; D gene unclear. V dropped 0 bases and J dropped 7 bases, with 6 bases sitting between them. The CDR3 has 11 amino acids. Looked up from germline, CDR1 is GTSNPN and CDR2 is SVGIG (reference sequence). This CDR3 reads CAWSVRGGYTF. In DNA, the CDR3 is TGTGCCTGGAGTGTACGAGGTGGCTACACCTTC.

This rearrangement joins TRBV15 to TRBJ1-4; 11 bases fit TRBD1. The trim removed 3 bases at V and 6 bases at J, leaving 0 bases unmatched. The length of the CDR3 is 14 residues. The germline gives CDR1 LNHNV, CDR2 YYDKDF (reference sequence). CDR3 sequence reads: CATSRDRGHEKLFF. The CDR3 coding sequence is TGTGCCACCAGCAGGGACAGGGGGCATGAAAAACTGTTTTTT.

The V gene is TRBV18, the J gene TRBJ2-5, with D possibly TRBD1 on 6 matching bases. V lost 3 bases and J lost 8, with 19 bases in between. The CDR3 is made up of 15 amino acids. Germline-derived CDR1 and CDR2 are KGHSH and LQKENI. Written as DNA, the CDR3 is TGTGCCAGCTCACCCCGCATTGGACAGACCGACACCCAGTACTTC. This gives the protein CASSPRIGQTDTQYF.

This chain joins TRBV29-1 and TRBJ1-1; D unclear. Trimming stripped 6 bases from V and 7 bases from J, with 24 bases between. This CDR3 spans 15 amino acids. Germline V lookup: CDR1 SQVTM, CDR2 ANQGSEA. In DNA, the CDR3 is TGCAGCGTCGCCCCCCCCGCCGGGGAGTGGAATGAAGCTTTCTTT. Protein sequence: CSVAPPAGEWNEAFF.

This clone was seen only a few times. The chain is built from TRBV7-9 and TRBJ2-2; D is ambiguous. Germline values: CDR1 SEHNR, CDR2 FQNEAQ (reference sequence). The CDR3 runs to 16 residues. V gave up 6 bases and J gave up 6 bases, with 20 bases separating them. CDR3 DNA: TGTGCCAGCAGTTCCACTCCTAGTAAGTTCGCCGGGGAGCTGTTTTTT. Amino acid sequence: CASSSTPSKFAGELFF. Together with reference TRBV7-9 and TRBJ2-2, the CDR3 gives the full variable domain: DTGVSQNPRHKITKRGQNVTFRCDPISEHNRLYWYRQTLGQGPEFLTYFQNEAQLEKSRLLSDRFSAERPKGSFSTLEIQRTEQGDSAMYLCASSSTPSKFAGELFFGEGSRLTVL.

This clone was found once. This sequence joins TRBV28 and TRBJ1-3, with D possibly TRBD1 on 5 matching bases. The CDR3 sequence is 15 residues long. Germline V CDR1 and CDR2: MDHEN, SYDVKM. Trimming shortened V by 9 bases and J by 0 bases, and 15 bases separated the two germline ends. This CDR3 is CASRGGRSSGNTIYF. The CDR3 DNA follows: TGTGCCAGTCGGGGGGGACGCAGCTCTGGAAACACCATATATTTT.

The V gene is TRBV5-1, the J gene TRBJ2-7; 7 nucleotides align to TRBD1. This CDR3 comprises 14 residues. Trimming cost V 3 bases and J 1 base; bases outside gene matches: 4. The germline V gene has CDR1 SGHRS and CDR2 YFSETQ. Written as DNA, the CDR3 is TGCGCCAGCAGCTCCCCAGGGGGATCCTACGAGCAGTACTTC. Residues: CASSSPGGSYEQYF.

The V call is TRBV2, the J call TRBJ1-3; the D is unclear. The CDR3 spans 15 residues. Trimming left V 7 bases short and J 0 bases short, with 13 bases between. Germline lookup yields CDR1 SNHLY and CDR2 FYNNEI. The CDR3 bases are TGTGCCAGCAATACTCGAGGTGGCTCTGGAAACACCATATATTTT. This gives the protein CASNTRGGSGNTIYF.

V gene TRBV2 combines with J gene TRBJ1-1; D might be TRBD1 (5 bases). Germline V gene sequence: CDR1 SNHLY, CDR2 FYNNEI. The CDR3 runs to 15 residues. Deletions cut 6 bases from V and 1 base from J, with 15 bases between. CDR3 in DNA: TGTGCCAGCAGGGCCGACAGTGGATGGAACACTGAAGCTTTCTTT. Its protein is CASRADSGWNTEAFF. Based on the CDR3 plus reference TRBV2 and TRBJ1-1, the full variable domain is EPEVTQTPSHQVTQMGQEVILRCVPISNHLYFYWYRQILGQKVEFLVSFYNNEISEKSEIFDDQFSVERPDGSNFTLKIRSTKLEDSAMYFCASRADSGWNTEAFFGQGTRLTVV.

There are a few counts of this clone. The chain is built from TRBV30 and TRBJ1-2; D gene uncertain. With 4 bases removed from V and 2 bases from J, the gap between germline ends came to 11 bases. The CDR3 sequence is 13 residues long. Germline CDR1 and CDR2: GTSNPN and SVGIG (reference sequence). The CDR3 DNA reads TGTGCCTGGAATACCCTCAGGAACTATGGCTACACCTTC. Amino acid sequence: CAWNTLRNYGYTF.

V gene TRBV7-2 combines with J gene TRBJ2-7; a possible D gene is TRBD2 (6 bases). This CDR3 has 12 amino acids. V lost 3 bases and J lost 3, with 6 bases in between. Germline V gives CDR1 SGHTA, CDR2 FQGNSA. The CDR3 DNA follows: TGTGCCAGCAGCTTTAGCGGCTACGAGCAGTACTTC. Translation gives CASSFSGYEQYF.